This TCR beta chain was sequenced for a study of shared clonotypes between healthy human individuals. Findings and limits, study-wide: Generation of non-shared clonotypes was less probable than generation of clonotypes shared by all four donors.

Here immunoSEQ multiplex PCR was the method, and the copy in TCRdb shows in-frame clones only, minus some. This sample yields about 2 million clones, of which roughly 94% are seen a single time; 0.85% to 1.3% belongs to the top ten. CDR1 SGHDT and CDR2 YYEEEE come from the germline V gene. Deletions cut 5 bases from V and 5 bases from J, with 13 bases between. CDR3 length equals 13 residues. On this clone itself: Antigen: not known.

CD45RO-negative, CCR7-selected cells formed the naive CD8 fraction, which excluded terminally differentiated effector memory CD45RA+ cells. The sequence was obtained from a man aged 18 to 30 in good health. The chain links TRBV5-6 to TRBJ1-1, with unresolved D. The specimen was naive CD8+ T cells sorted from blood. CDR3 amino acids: CASSSPTWTEAFF. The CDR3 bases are TGTGCCAGCAGTTCTCCGACATGGACTGAAGCTTTCTTT.